A selection of T cell receptor beta chains follows, all from one sample in a study of CD8+CD57+ T cells in acquired aplastic anemia. One entry per CDR3 protein results from TCRdb running MiXCR on the reads. The data contain approximately 200,000 distinct CDR3 sequences, almost 50% of them seen just once; the ten biggest clones take up less than 20%. Specimen: sorted CD4+, CD8+, or CD8+CD57+ T cells (not recorded which) from PBMCs. These receptors all come from a human donor with aplastic anemia. CDR3s include the opening cysteine and the closing phenylalanine or tryptophan. The D gene is left open where the match is weak. Part of the rows lack a size; the others show once, few, many or a class for expanded clones.

size,V,J,D,CDR3,DNA
once,TRBV19,TRBJ2-3,TRBD1,CASSIDRGGADTQYF,TGTGCCAGTAGTATCGACAGGGGAGGTGCAGATACGCAGTATTTT
.,TRBV5-1,TRBJ1-6,TRBD1,CASSVGTANSPLHF,TGTGCCAGCAGCGTCGGGACAGCGAATTCACCCCTCCACTTT
many,TRBV7-9,TRBJ1-1,.,CASSFSQGLKAFF,TGTGCCAGCAGCTTTTCCCAGGGATTAAAAGCTTTCTTT
.,TRBV9,TRBJ2-2,.,CASSADGTGNTGELFF,TGTGCCAGCAGCGCCGACGGGACGGGGAACACCGGGGAGCTGTTTTTT
.,TRBV15,TRBJ2-1,.,CATSRDKGQGGQFF,TGTGCCACCAGCAGAGATAAGGGGCAGGGAGGGCAGTTCTTC
.,TRBV14,TRBJ1-2,.,CASSQDDVYGYTF,TGTGCCAGCAGCCAAGATGACGTGTATGGCTACACCTTC
.,TRBV20-1,TRBJ2-2,TRBD2,CSATSGGAGELFF,TGCAGTGCTACTAGCGGGGGGGCCGGGGAGCTGTTTTTT
.,TRBV7-8,TRBJ2-5,.,CASSSGTFEQETQYF,TGTGCCAGCAGCTCGGGGACCTTCGAACAAGAGACCCAGTACTTC
.,TRBV7-7,TRBJ2-7,TRBD1,CASSQGHRGYEQYF,TGTGCTAGCAGCCAAGGGCACAGGGGTTACGAGCAGTACTTC
.,TRBV10-3,TRBJ1-6,TRBD1,CASSTRTGDSPLHF,TGTGCCAGCAGTACGAGGACAGGTGATTCACCCCTCCACTTT
once,TRBV15,TRBJ2-7,.,CATSREPRGGYEQYF,TGTGCCACCAGCAGAGAACCCCGTGGGGGCTACGAGCAGTACTTC
many,TRBV7-8,TRBJ1-5,.,CASSHGVAQPQHF,TGTGCCAGCAGCCACGGGGTGGCTCAGCCCCAGCATTTT
once,TRBV11-1,TRBJ2-7,TRBD2,CASSPGLAGAMSSYEQYF,TGTGCCAGCAGCCCGGGACTAGCGGGAGCCATGAGCTCCTACGAGCAGTACTTC
once,TRBV11-2,TRBJ1-1,.,CASSPRTTEAFF,TGTGCCAGCAGCCCAAGGACAACTGAAGCTTTCTTT
few,TRBV12-5,TRBJ1-5,.,CASGFPPQGRPSAIESQHF,TGTGCTAGTGGTTTCCCTCCCCAGGGGCGCCCTTCGGCCATAGAGTCCCAGCATTTT
.,TRBV20-1,TRBJ1-6,.,CSARVDYNPPLHF,TGCAGTGCTAGAGTTGATTATAATCCACCCCTCCACTTT
.,TRBV3-1,TRBJ2-7,.,CASSQAPTGEYEQYF,TGTGCCAGCAGCCAAGCCCCGACAGGAGAATACGAGCAGTACTTC
many,TRBV7-9,TRBJ2-7,.,CASSLARGQHLITAYEQYF,TGTGCCAGCAGCTTAGCGCGAGGGCAACATCTAATAACCGCCTACGAGCAGTACTTC
many,TRBV20-1,TRBJ1-1,.,CSARPENTEAFF,TGCAGTGCTAGACCTGAGAACACTGAAGCTTTCTTT
.,TRBV29-1,TRBJ1-1,.,CSVAGPTNTEAFF,TGCAGCGTCGCCGGACCGACGAACACTGAAGCTTTCTTT
.,TRBV19,TRBJ1-5,.,CASRSDTPNQPQHF,TGTGCCAGTAGGAGCGACACCCCTAATCAGCCCCAGCATTTT
.,TRBV7-8,TRBJ2-1,TRBD1,CASSAVDRFEQFF,TGTGCCAGCAGCGCAGTGGACAGGTTTGAGCAGTTCTTC
once,TRBV12-3/TRBV12-4,TRBJ2-1,.,CASSWQGLVYNEQFF,TGTGCCAGCAGTTGGCAGGGGCTGGTGTACAATGAGCAGTTCTTC
.,TRBV6-2/TRBV6-3,TRBJ1-1,TRBD1,CASSGTGEDTGAFF,TGTGCCAGCAGTGGAACAGGGGAGGACACTGGAGCTTTCTTT
many,TRBV6-6,TRBJ2-3,.,CASSLSSSTDTQYF,TGTGCCAGCAGCCTAAGTTCTAGCACAGATACGCAGTATTTT
many,TRBV5-1,TRBJ2-3,.,CASSSKGPSTDTQYF,TGCGCCAGCAGCTCGAAAGGGCCTAGCACAGATACGCAGTATTTT
.,TRBV28,TRBJ1-5,TRBD1,CATGTVNQPQHF,TGTGCCACCGGGACAGTCAATCAGCCCCAGCATTTT
few,TRBV18,TRBJ2-5,TRBD1,CASSPQTGGPQETQYF,TGTGCCAGCTCACCCCAGACAGGGGGACCTCAAGAGACCCAGTACTTC
.,TRBV15,TRBJ1-5,.,CATSRGWAGGNQPQHF,TGTGCCACCAGCAGAGGGTGGGCAGGGGGCAATCAGCCCCAGCATTTT
.,TRBV7-3,TRBJ1-2,TRBD1,CASSALTGTGGKGGYTF,TGTGCCAGCAGCGCATTAACCGGGACAGGGGGAAAGGGTGGCTACACCTTC
many,TRBV9,TRBJ1-3,.,CASSVSYSGNTIYF,TGTGCCAGCAGCGTTAGCTACTCTGGAAACACCATATATTTT
.,TRBV20-1,TRBJ2-7,TRBD1,CSATPGQGRGQYF,TGCAGTGCTACGCCAGGACAGGGGAGAGGGCAGTACTTC
.,TRBV5-1,TRBJ1-2,.,CASSLHTGGVYGYTF,TGCGCCAGCAGCCTTCACACCGGCGGGGTCTATGGCTACACCTTC
.,TRBV20-1,TRBJ1-3,.,CSALKLGQSDTIYF,TGCAGTGCTCTAAAATTAGGACAGTCGGACACCATATATTTT
many,TRBV20-1,TRBJ2-1,.,CSARVMGEDNEQFF,TGCAGTGCTAGAGTTATGGGAGAGGACAATGAGCAGTTCTTC
many,TRBV27,TRBJ2-7,TRBD1,CASSHDRGRWDEQYF,TGTGCCAGCAGTCACGACAGGGGGAGGTGGGACGAGCAGTACTTC
few,TRBV7-2,TRBJ1-2,.,CASSRNRVVRGYTF,TGTGCCAGCAGCCGTAACAGGGTTGTTCGGGGCTACACCTTC
.,TRBV5-6,TRBJ1-1,TRBD1,CAGSLVGQEITEAFF,TGTGCCGGCAGCTTGGTTGGACAGGAGATCACTGAAGCTTTCTTT
.,TRBV7-2,TRBJ1-1,.,CASSLPGYEAFF,TGTGCCAGCAGCTTGCCCGGGTATGAAGCTTTCTTT
many,TRBV10-3,TRBJ1-1,TRBD1,CASRTGGLGNTEAFF,TGTGCCTCTCGGACAGGGGGCTTGGGGAACACTGAAGCTTTCTTT
few,TRBV15,TRBJ1-1,.,CATSPYMDTEAFF,TGTGCCACCAGCCCATACATGGACACTGAAGCTTTCTTT
few,TRBV2,TRBJ2-7,.,CASSEQGGPYF,TGTGCCAGCAGTGAACAGGGAGGCCCGTACTTC
.,TRBV10-3,TRBJ2-7,.,CALAKGDPSYEQYF,TGTGCCCTCGCTAAGGGGGACCCGTCCTACGAGCAGTACTTC
.,TRBV7-2,TRBJ2-2,.,CASSLTRGIGELFF,TGTGCCAGCAGCTTAACGAGGGGGATCGGGGAGCTGTTTTTT
.,TRBV9,TRBJ2-7,TRBD2,CASSVGTSGPTYEQYF,TGTGCCAGCAGCGTGGGGACTAGCGGACCGACCTACGAGCAGTACTTC
.,TRBV10-3,TRBJ2-7,TRBD1,CAANRGSYEQYF,TGTGCCGCAAACAGGGGGAGCTACGAGCAGTACTTC
.,TRBV5-1,TRBJ2-7,TRBD2,CASSLGDYYEQYF,TGCGCCAGCAGCTTGGGGGACTACTACGAGCAGTACTTC
many,TRBV20-1,TRBJ2-5,TRBD2,CSARVAGGETQYF,TGCAGTGCTAGGGTAGCGGGGGGAGAGACCCAGTACTTC
.,TRBV7-6,TRBJ2-5,.,CASSSGARGQETQYF,TGTGCCAGCAGCTCAGGGGCGAGGGGGCAAGAGACCCAGTACTTC
.,TRBV5-1,TRBJ1-2,.,CASSLVGGGRLDGYTF,TGCGCCAGCAGCTTGGTAGGAGGGGGGCGTCTAGATGGCTACACCTTC
.,TRBV7-9,TRBJ2-7,TRBD2,CASSWGLAGGPHEQYF,TGTGCCAGCAGCTGGGGGCTAGCGGGGGGGCCCCACGAGCAGTACTTC
many,TRBV6-1,TRBJ1-5,TRBD1,CASSERKTGESQPQHF,TGTGCCAGCAGTGAACGGAAGACAGGGGAGTCTCAGCCCCAGCATTTT
.,TRBV11-1,TRBJ1-2,TRBD1,CASSQEGQGYGYTF,TGTGCCAGCAGCCAAGAGGGACAGGGCTATGGCTACACCTTC